The rows below give T cell receptor beta chains drawn from one sample of a study of T-cell memory formation after mild COVID-19. TCRdb fed the 5' RACE reads into MiXCR, producing one record per CDR3 protein. The table lists some 130,000 distinct CDR3 sequences, about 6.5% of them singletons. The sample was PBMCs or a T cell subset sorted from them (not recorded which). These receptors all stem from an adult woman who had mild COVID-19 (a few samples of this study predate the infection). Cell type and time point are not known. Each CDR3 is given with its conserved first and last residue. Fields, in order: CDR3 length, clone size, D gene, J gene, V gene, CDR3 DNA, CDR3 protein. A D gene is named only where the DNA matches it firmly. Clone size appears in some rows only: once, few, many, or a class for an expanded clone.

cdr3_length: 13
clone_size: few
d_call: TRBD1
j_call: TRBJ1-4
v_call: TRBV6-2/TRBV6-3
cdr3_nt: TGTGCCAGCAGAAGGCAGGGGGGCGAAAAACTGTTTTTT
cdr3_aa: CASRRQGGEKLFF

cdr3_length: 15
clone_size: many
d_call: TRBD1
j_call: TRBJ2-1
v_call: TRBV5-1
cdr3_nt: TGCGCCAGCAGCATACGAGGACAGGGGGACAATGAGCAGTTCTTC
cdr3_aa: CASSIRGQGDNEQFF

cdr3_length: 19
clone_size: few
d_call: -
j_call: TRBJ2-3
v_call: TRBV12-3/TRBV12-4
cdr3_nt: TGTGCCAGCAGCGTAACAGGGAAAGTGAGTTTATTTGGCACAGATACGCAGTATTTT
cdr3_aa: CASSVTGKVSLFGTDTQYF

cdr3_length: 11
clone_size: -
d_call: -
j_call: TRBJ2-7
v_call: TRBV6-1
cdr3_nt: TGTGCCAGCACGAGGGTCTACGAGCAGTACTTC
cdr3_aa: CASTRVYEQYF

cdr3_length: 17
clone_size: few
d_call: -
j_call: TRBJ2-1
v_call: TRBV6-2/TRBV6-3
cdr3_nt: TGTGCCAGCAGTTACCCGACTGGCAGAAGCTCCTACAATGAGCAGTTCTTC
cdr3_aa: CASSYPTGRSSYNEQFF

cdr3_length: 12
clone_size: few
d_call: -
j_call: TRBJ1-1
v_call: TRBV29-1
cdr3_nt: TGCAGCTCGGGACTGCAGAACACTGAAGCTTTCTTT
cdr3_aa: CSSGLQNTEAFF

cdr3_length: 17
clone_size: -
d_call: -
j_call: TRBJ1-1
v_call: TRBV7-9
cdr3_nt: TGTGCCAGCAGCCCCCGAGCAGGGCCCAACCCGGCCACTGAAGCTTTCTTT
cdr3_aa: CASSPRAGPNPATEAFF

cdr3_length: 12
clone_size: -
d_call: -
j_call: TRBJ1-5
v_call: TRBV7-9
cdr3_nt: TGTGCCAGCAGCTGGGGCCCTCAGCCCCAGCATTTT
cdr3_aa: CASSWGPQPQHF

cdr3_length: 14
clone_size: -
d_call: TRBD1
j_call: TRBJ1-1
v_call: TRBV19
cdr3_nt: TGTGCCAGTAGTACAGACAGGGGCTTCACTGAAGCTTTCTTT
cdr3_aa: CASSTDRGFTEAFF

cdr3_length: 14
clone_size: few
d_call: -
j_call: TRBJ2-3
v_call: TRBV12-3/TRBV12-4
cdr3_nt: TGTGCCAGCAGTCCTCGGGATACTACAGATACGCAGTATTTT
cdr3_aa: CASSPRDTTDTQYF

cdr3_length: 13
clone_size: many
d_call: -
j_call: TRBJ2-3
v_call: TRBV5-1
cdr3_nt: TGCGCCAGCAGCCCTGAGCCTGGGGATACGCAGTATTTT
cdr3_aa: CASSPEPGDTQYF

cdr3_length: 12
clone_size: -
d_call: -
j_call: TRBJ2-7
v_call: TRBV3-1
cdr3_nt: TGTGCCAGCAGCCAAGATATTCGCGAGCAGTACTTC
cdr3_aa: CASSQDIREQYF

cdr3_length: 10
clone_size: -
d_call: -
j_call: TRBJ2-5
v_call: TRBV18
cdr3_nt: TGTGCCAGCTCAGGGGAGGACCAGTACTTC
cdr3_aa: CASSGEDQYF

cdr3_length: 15
clone_size: few
d_call: -
j_call: TRBJ2-6
v_call: TRBV12-3/TRBV12-4
cdr3_nt: TGTGCCAGCAGTTTATCCGTCTCTGGGGCCAACGTCCTGACTTTC
cdr3_aa: CASSLSVSGANVLTF

cdr3_length: 17
clone_size: -
d_call: -
j_call: TRBJ1-3
v_call: TRBV5-5
cdr3_nt: TGTGCCAGCAGCTTGGGTCAGGGAGCTCTCTCGGGAAACACCATATATTTT
cdr3_aa: CASSLGQGALSGNTIYF

cdr3_length: 20
clone_size: few
d_call: TRBD1
j_call: TRBJ2-2
v_call: TRBV3-1
cdr3_nt: TGTGCCAGCAGCCGGGCCGGGACAGGGGGCGGCGGAAGAAACACCGGGGAGCTGTTTTTT
cdr3_aa: CASSRAGTGGGGRNTGELFF

cdr3_length: 12
clone_size: few
d_call: TRBD1
j_call: TRBJ1-1
v_call: TRBV30
cdr3_nt: TGTGCCTGGAGTGCTGGGACAGCTGGAGCTTTCTTT
cdr3_aa: CAWSAGTAGAFF

cdr3_length: 16
clone_size: -
d_call: -
j_call: TRBJ1-2
v_call: TRBV15
cdr3_nt: TGTGCCACCAGCAGAAGGGGGACCCAGAGTAACTATGGCTACACCTTC
cdr3_aa: CATSRRGTQSNYGYTF

cdr3_length: 15
clone_size: -
d_call: -
j_call: TRBJ2-1
v_call: TRBV6-5
cdr3_nt: TGTGCCAGCAGTTACGTACTAGAGGGGGGGAATGAGCAGTTCTTC
cdr3_aa: CASSYVLEGGNEQFF

cdr3_length: 13
clone_size: -
d_call: -
j_call: TRBJ1-3
v_call: TRBV20-1
cdr3_nt: TGCAGTGCTAGAGAGAAGGGAGGAAACACCATATATTTT
cdr3_aa: CSAREKGGNTIYF

cdr3_length: 14
clone_size: -
d_call: -
j_call: TRBJ1-1
v_call: TRBV30
cdr3_nt: TGTGCCTGGGAGTCCGAGGGACGGAACACTGAAGCTTTCTTT
cdr3_aa: CAWESEGRNTEAFF

cdr3_length: 14
clone_size: few
d_call: TRBD1
j_call: TRBJ1-1
v_call: TRBV2
cdr3_nt: TGTGCCAGCAGTGCCGAGACAGGGGGCTTGGGAGCTTTCTTT
cdr3_aa: CASSAETGGLGAFF

cdr3_length: 15
clone_size: few
d_call: -
j_call: TRBJ2-7
v_call: TRBV20-1
cdr3_nt: TGCAGTGCTAGAGATGCGGCAGCCTTCCCCTACGAGCAGTACTTC
cdr3_aa: CSARDAAAFPYEQYF

cdr3_length: 14
clone_size: few
d_call: -
j_call: TRBJ1-1
v_call: TRBV6-5
cdr3_nt: TGTGCCAGCAACCAGGGCAGTCTAAGCACTGAAGCTTTCTTT
cdr3_aa: CASNQGSLSTEAFF

cdr3_length: 15
clone_size: many
d_call: TRBD2
j_call: TRBJ2-1
v_call: TRBV10-3
cdr3_nt: TGTGCCATCAGTGAGCTAAGCGGGAACTACAATGAGCAGTTCTTC
cdr3_aa: CAISELSGNYNEQFF

cdr3_length: 17
clone_size: few
d_call: -
j_call: TRBJ2-6
v_call: TRBV7-2
cdr3_nt: TGTGCCAGCAGCCCCGGGCCGGGGAGGTCTGGGGCCAACGTCCTGACTTTC
cdr3_aa: CASSPGPGRSGANVLTF

cdr3_length: 15
clone_size: -
d_call: -
j_call: TRBJ2-7
v_call: TRBV2
cdr3_nt: TGTGCCAGCAGCCCGCGATCGGGGGCCCCCTACGAGCAGTACTTC
cdr3_aa: CASSPRSGAPYEQYF

cdr3_length: 17
clone_size: -
d_call: TRBD2
j_call: TRBJ2-3
v_call: TRBV7-3
cdr3_nt: TGTGCCAGCAGCGATGGTCGGGGCGGGGGGGTCACAGATACGCAGTATTTT
cdr3_aa: CASSDGRGGGVTDTQYF

cdr3_length: 16
clone_size: -
d_call: -
j_call: TRBJ1-2
v_call: TRBV7-9
cdr3_nt: TGTGCCAGCAGCCCCCAAGGCGAGATATTTAGCTATGGCTACACCTTC
cdr3_aa: CASSPQGEIFSYGYTF

cdr3_length: 15
clone_size: few
d_call: -
j_call: TRBJ1-4
v_call: TRBV2
cdr3_nt: TGTGCCAGCAGTGTAAGGCTCATACCGGATGAAAAACTGTTTTTT
cdr3_aa: CASSVRLIPDEKLFF

cdr3_length: 15
clone_size: few
d_call: TRBD1
j_call: TRBJ1-6
v_call: TRBV9
cdr3_nt: TGTGCCAGCAGCCCAACAGGGGTTCTTAATTCACCCCTCCACTTT
cdr3_aa: CASSPTGVLNSPLHF

cdr3_length: 13
clone_size: -
d_call: -
j_call: TRBJ2-7
v_call: TRBV5-1
cdr3_nt: TGCGCCAGCAGCGGTATAGGGCTTGGAGAGCAGTACTTC
cdr3_aa: CASSGIGLGEQYF

cdr3_length: 15
clone_size: few
d_call: -
j_call: TRBJ2-1
v_call: TRBV7-9
cdr3_nt: TGTGCCAGCAGCCTATGGAGGGCCGGGGGCAATGAGCAGTTCTTC
cdr3_aa: CASSLWRAGGNEQFF

cdr3_length: 15
clone_size: many
d_call: -
j_call: TRBJ1-1
v_call: TRBV13
cdr3_nt: TGTGCCAGCAGCTTAGGGGGGGCCGAGAACACTGAAGCTTTCTTT
cdr3_aa: CASSLGGAENTEAFF

cdr3_length: 13
clone_size: many
d_call: -
j_call: TRBJ2-7
v_call: TRBV12-3/TRBV12-4
cdr3_nt: TGTGCCAGCAGTCTCGGGGCAAGGAGCGAGCAGTACTTC
cdr3_aa: CASSLGARSEQYF

cdr3_length: 16
clone_size: -
d_call: TRBD1
j_call: TRBJ2-7
v_call: TRBV4-1
cdr3_nt: TGCGCCAGCAGCCAAGGCCCAGGGGGCAAAAAGAACGAGCAGTACTTC
cdr3_aa: CASSQGPGGKKNEQYF

cdr3_length: 12
clone_size: many
d_call: -
j_call: TRBJ1-1
v_call: TRBV7-8
cdr3_nt: TGTGCCAGCAGCCCGGCGGGCGGTGAAGCTTTCTTT
cdr3_aa: CASSPAGGEAFF

cdr3_length: 14
clone_size: -
d_call: -
j_call: TRBJ1-1
v_call: TRBV19
cdr3_nt: TGTGCCAGTATAAACACGGAAGGTAACACTGAAGCTTTCTTT
cdr3_aa: CASINTEGNTEAFF

cdr3_length: 13
clone_size: few
d_call: TRBD1
j_call: TRBJ1-1
v_call: TRBV12-3/TRBV12-4
cdr3_nt: TGTGCCAGCATTTCAGGACAGGCCACTGAAGCTTTCTTT
cdr3_aa: CASISGQATEAFF

cdr3_length: 17
clone_size: few
d_call: -
j_call: TRBJ1-3
v_call: TRBV18
cdr3_nt: TGTGCCAGCTCACCAAACGTGAGGCCATACTCTGGAAACACCATATATTTT
cdr3_aa: CASSPNVRPYSGNTIYF

cdr3_length: 15
clone_size: many
d_call: -
j_call: TRBJ2-3
v_call: TRBV28
cdr3_nt: TGTGCCAGCTGGGGCAGGGGAACGGGCACAGATACGCAGTATTTT
cdr3_aa: CASWGRGTGTDTQYF

cdr3_length: 17
clone_size: many
d_call: TRBD2
j_call: TRBJ2-1
v_call: TRBV9
cdr3_nt: TGTGCCAGCAGCACCGATCCTGGGCTAGCGGGAGCCGATGAGCAGTTCTTC
cdr3_aa: CASSTDPGLAGADEQFF

cdr3_length: 15
clone_size: many
d_call: TRBD2
j_call: TRBJ2-1
v_call: TRBV3-1
cdr3_nt: TGTGCCAGCAGTCGTACTAGCGTTTCGTACAATGAGCAGTTCTTC
cdr3_aa: CASSRTSVSYNEQFF

cdr3_length: 13
clone_size: -
d_call: -
j_call: TRBJ1-2
v_call: TRBV5-4
cdr3_nt: TGTGCCAGCAGCTTCGAACCCGGGGATGGCTACACCTTC
cdr3_aa: CASSFEPGDGYTF

cdr3_length: 15
clone_size: many
d_call: TRBD1
j_call: TRBJ2-1
v_call: TRBV29-1
cdr3_nt: TGCAGCGTTGGAGGACTGACAGGGGGTAGGAATGAGCAGTTCTTC
cdr3_aa: CSVGGLTGGRNEQFF

cdr3_length: 16
clone_size: many
d_call: -
j_call: TRBJ1-6
v_call: TRBV7-6
cdr3_nt: TGTGCCAGCAGCTTAGGGGATGGAAACAGTATGGGACCCCTCCACTTT
cdr3_aa: CASSLGDGNSMGPLHF

cdr3_length: 18
clone_size: few
d_call: -
j_call: TRBJ2-6
v_call: TRBV5-5
cdr3_nt: TGTGCCAGCAGCTTGGAGTCGGGACTTCGCTCTGGGGCCAACGTCCTGACTTTC
cdr3_aa: CASSLESGLRSGANVLTF

cdr3_length: 11
clone_size: many
d_call: TRBD1
j_call: TRBJ2-7
v_call: TRBV29-1
cdr3_nt: TGCAGCGTTTCCACAGGGGCCGAGCAGTACTTC
cdr3_aa: CSVSTGAEQYF

cdr3_length: 13
clone_size: many
d_call: -
j_call: TRBJ2-3
v_call: TRBV20-1
cdr3_nt: TGCAGTGCTAGAAACGCGGGCTGGGATACGCAGTATTTT
cdr3_aa: CSARNAGWDTQYF

cdr3_length: 16
clone_size: -
d_call: -
j_call: TRBJ2-1
v_call: TRBV12-3/TRBV12-4
cdr3_nt: TGTGCCAGCAGTTTCGGGGTTGGGGGGACGTACAATGAGCAGTTCTTC
cdr3_aa: CASSFGVGGTYNEQFF

cdr3_length: 16
clone_size: -
d_call: -
j_call: TRBJ1-2
v_call: TRBV12-3/TRBV12-4
cdr3_nt: TGTGCCAGCAGCTCTGGGGGGACATTGATTAACTCTGGCTACACCTTC
cdr3_aa: CASSSGGTLINSGYTF

cdr3_length: 16
clone_size: few
d_call: -
j_call: TRBJ1-4
v_call: TRBV5-1
cdr3_nt: TGCGCCAGCAGCTGGGGAGACGTCGGAGCTAATGAAAAACTGTTTTTT
cdr3_aa: CASSWGDVGANEKLFF

cdr3_length: 14
clone_size: few
d_call: -
j_call: TRBJ2-5
v_call: TRBV5-8
cdr3_nt: TGTGCCAGCAGCTTGGGGACTGAGGTTGGGACCCAGTACTTC
cdr3_aa: CASSLGTEVGTQYF